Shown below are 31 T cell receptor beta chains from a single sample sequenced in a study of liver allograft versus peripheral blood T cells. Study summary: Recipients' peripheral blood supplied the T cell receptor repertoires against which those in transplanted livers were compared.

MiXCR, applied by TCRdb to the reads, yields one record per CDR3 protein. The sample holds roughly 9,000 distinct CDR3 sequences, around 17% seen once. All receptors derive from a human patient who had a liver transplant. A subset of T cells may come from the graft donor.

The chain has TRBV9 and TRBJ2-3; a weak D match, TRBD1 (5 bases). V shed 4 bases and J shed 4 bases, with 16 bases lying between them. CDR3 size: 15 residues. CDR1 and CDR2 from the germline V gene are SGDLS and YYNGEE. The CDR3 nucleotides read TGTGCCAGCAGCACGGCCCATGGGGCGGCAGATACGCAGTATTTT. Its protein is CASSTAHGAADTQYF.

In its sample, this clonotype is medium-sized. The CDR3: CASSRDRMGNTEAFF. DNA for the CDR3: TGTGCCAGCTCGCGAGACAGGATGGGGAACACTGAAGCTTTCTTT. The V and J genes are TRBV18 and TRBJ1-1; D may be TRBD1 (6 bases). The length of the CDR3 is 15 residues. Germline V lookup: CDR1 KGHSH, CDR2 LQKENI. The ends were cut back, 6 bases at V and 1 base at J, with 15 bases in the middle.

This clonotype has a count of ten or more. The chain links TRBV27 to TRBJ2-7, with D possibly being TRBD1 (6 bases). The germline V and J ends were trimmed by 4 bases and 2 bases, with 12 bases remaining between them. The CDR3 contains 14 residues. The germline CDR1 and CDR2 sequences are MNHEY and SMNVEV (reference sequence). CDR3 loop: CASSSQQGAYEQYF. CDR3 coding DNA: TGTGCCAGCAGTTCCCAACAGGGCGCCTACGAGCAGTACTTC.

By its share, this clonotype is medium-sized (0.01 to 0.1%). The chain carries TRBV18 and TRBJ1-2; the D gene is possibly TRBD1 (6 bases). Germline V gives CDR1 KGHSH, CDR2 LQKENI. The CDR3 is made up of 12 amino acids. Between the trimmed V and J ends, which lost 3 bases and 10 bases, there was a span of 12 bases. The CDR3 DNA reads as TGTGCCAGCTCACCCGACCGGGACATCTACACCTTC. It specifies CASSPDRDIYTF.

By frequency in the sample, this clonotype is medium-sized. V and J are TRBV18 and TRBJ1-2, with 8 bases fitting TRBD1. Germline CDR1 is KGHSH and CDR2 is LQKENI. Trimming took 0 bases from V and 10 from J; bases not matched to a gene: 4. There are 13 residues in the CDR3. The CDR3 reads CASSPPTTGVYTF. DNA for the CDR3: TGTGCCAGCTCACCACCGACGACAGGGGTCTACACCTTC.

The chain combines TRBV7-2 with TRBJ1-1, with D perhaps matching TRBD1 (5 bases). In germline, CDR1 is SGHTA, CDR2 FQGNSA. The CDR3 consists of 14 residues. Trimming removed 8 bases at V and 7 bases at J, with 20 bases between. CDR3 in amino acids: CASLTAREYLEAFF. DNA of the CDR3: TGTGCCAGCCTTACGGCCAGGGAGTACCTTGAAGCTTTCTTT.

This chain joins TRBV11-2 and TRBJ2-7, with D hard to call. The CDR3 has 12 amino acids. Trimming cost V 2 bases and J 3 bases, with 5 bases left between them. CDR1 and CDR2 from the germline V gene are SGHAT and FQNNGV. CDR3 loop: CASSLTGYEQYF. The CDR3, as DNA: TGTGCCAGCAGCTTAACGGGCTACGAGCAGTACTTC.

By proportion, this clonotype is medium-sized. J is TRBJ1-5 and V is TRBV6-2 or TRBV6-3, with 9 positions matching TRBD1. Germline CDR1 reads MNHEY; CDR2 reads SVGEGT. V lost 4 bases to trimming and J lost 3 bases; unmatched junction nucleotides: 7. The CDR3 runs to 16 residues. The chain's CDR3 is CASSSGQGNNNQPQHF. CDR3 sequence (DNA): TGTGCCAGCAGTTCCGGACAGGGGAATAACAATCAGCCCCAGCATTTT.

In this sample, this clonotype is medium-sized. In DNA form, the CDR3 reads TGTGCCAGCAGCTTTTTAGGAGGCTACACCTTC. Protein sequence: CASSFLGGYTF. The chain has TRBV11-2 and TRBJ1-2; D uncertain. The germline gives CDR1 SGHAT, CDR2 FQNNGV. CDR3 size: 11 residues. Trimming left V 3 bases short and J 8 bases short, with 7 bases between.

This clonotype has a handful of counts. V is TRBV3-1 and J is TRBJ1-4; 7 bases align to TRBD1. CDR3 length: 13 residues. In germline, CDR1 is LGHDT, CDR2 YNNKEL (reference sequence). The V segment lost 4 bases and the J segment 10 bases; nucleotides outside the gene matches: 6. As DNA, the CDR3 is TGTGCCAGCAGCCCCGGGACAGTCCCAAAACTGTTTTTT. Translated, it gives CASSPGTVPKLFF.

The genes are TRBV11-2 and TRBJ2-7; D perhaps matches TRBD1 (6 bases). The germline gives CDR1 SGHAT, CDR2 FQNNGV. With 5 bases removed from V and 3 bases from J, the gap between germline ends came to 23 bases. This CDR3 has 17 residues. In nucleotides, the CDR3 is TGTGCCAGCAGCCGAACTGCAGGGTCAGGGGAAATCTACGAGCAGTACTTC. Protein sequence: CASSRTAGSGEIYEQYF. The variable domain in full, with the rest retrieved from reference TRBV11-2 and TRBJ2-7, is EAGVAQSPRYKIIEKRQSVAFWCNPISGHATLYWYQQILGQGPKLLIQFQNNGVVDDSQLPKDRFSAERLKGVDSTLKIQPAKLEDSAVYLCASSRTAGSGEIYEQYFGPGTRLTVT.

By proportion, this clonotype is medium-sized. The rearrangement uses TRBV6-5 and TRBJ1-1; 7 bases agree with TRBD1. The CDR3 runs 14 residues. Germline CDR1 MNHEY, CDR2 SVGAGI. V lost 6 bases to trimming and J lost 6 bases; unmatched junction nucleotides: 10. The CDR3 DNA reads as TGTGCCAGCAGATCCCCATCCACAGGGGCTGAAGCTTTCTTT. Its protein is CASRSPSTGAEAFF.

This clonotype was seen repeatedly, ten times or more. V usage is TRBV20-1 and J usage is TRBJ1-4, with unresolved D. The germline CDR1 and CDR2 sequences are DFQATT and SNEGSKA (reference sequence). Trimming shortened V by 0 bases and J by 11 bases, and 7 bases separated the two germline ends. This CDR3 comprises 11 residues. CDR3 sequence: CSAREGRKLFF. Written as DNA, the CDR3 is TGCAGTGCTAGAGAGGGTAGGAAACTGTTTTTT.

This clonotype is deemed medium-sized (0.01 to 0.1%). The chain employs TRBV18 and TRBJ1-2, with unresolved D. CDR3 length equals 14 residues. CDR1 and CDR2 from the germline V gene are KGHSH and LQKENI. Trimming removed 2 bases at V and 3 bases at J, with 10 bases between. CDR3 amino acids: CASSPTGKDYGYTF. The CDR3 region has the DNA TGTGCCAGCTCACCAACGGGGAAAGACTATGGCTACACCTTC.

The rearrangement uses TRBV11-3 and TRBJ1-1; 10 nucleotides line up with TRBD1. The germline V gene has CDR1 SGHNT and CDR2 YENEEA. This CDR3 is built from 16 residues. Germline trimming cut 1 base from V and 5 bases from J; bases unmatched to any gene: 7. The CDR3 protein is CASSLVRQGARTEAFF. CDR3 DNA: TGTGCCAGCAGCTTAGTCAGACAGGGGGCAAGGACTGAAGCTTTCTTT.

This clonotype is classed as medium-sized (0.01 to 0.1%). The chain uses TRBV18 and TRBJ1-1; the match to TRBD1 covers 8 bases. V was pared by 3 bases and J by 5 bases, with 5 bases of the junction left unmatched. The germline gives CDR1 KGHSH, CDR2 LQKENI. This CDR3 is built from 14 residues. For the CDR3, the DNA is TGTGCCAGCTCACCCGGACAGGGAGAAACTGAAGCTTTCTTT. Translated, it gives CASSPGQGETEAFF.

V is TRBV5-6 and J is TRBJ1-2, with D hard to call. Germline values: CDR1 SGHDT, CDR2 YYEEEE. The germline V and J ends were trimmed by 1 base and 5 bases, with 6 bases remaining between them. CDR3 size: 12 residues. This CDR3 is CASSLIGYGYTF. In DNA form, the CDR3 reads TGTGCCAGCAGCTTGATAGGGTATGGCTACACCTTC.

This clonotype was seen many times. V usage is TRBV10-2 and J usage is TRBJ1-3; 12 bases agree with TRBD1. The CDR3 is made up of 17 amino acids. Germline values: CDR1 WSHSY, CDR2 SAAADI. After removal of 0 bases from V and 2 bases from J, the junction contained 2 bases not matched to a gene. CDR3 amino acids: CASSESGDRGPGNTIYF. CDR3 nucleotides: TGCGCCAGCAGTGAGTCGGGGGACAGGGGGCCTGGAAACACCATATATTTT.

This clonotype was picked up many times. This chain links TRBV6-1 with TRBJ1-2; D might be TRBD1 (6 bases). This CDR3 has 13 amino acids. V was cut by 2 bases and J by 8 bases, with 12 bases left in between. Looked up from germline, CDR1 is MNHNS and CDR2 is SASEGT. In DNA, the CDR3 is TGTGCCAGCAGTGAAAGGGGGGGGCGGGGCTACACCTTC. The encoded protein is CASSERGGRGYTF.

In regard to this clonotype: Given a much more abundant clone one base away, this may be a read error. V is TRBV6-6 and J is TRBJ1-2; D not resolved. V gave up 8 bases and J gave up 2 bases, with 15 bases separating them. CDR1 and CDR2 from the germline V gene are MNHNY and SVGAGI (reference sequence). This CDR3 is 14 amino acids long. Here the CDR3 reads CASGEAYRNYGYTF. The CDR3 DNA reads TGTGCCAGCGGGGAGGCCTACCGAAACTATGGCTACACCTTC.

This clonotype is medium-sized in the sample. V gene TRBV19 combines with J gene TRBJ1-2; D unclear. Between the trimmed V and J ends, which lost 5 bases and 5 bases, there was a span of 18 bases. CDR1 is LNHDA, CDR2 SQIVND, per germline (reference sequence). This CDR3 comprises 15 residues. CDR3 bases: TGTGCCAGTAGTCCTCCGCCGAGAGGCGCATATGGCTACACCTTC. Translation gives CASSPPPRGAYGYTF.

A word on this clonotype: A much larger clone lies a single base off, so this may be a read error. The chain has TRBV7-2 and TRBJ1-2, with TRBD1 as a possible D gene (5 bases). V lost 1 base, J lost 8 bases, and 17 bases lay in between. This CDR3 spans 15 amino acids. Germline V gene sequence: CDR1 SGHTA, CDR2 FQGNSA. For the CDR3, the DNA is TGTGCCAGCAGCTTAGGGGGGTGGGGACCTGACGGCTACACCTTC. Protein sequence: CASSLGGWGPDGYTF. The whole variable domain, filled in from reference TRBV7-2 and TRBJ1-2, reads GAGVSQSPSNKVTEKGKDVELRCDPISGHTALYWYRQSLGQGLEFLIYFQGNSAPDKSGLPSDRFSAERTGGSVSTLTIQRTQQEDSAVYLCASSLGGWGPDGYTFGSGTRLTVV.

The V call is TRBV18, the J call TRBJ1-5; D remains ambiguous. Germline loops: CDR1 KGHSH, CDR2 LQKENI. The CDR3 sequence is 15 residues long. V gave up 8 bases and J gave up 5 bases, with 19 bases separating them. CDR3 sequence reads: CASSDEGQAHQPQHF. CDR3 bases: TGTGCCAGCAGTGATGAAGGGCAGGCCCATCAGCCCCAGCATTTT.

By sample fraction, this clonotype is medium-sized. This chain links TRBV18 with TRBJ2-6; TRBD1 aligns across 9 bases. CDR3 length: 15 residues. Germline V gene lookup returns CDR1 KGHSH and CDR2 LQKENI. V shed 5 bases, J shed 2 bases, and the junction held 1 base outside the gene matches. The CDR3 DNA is TGTGCCAGCTCAAGGACAGGGGCTGGGGCCAACGTCCTGACTTTC. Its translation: CASSRTGAGANVLTF.

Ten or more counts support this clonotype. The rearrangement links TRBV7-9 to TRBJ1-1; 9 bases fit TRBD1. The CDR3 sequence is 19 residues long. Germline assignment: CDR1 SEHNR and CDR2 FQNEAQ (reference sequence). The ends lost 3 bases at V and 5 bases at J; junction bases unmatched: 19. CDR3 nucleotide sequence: TGTGCCAGCAGCTTTAATTCCCGGGACAGGGCGTCTGCTAAGACTGAAGCTTTCTTT. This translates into CASSFNSRDRASAKTEAFF. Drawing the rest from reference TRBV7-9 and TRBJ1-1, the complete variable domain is DTGVSQNPRHKITKRGQNVTFRCDPISEHNRLYWYRQTLGQGPEFLTYFQNEAQLEKSRLLSDRFSAERPKGSFSTLEIQRTEQGDSAMYLCASSFNSRDRASAKTEAFFGQGTRLTVV.

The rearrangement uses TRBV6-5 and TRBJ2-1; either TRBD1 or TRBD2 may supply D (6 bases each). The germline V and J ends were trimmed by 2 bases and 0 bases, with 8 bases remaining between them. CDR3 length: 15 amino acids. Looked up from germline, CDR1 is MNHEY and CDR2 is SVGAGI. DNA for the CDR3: TGTGCCAGCAGTTACGGGGGGCCCTCCTACAATGAGCAGTTCTTC. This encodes CASSYGGPSYNEQFF.

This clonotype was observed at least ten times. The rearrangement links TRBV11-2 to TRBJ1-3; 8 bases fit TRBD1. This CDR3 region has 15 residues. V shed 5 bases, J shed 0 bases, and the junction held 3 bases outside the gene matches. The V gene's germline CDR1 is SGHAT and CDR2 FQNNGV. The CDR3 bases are TGTGCCAGCAGCGCCACAGGGGGCTCTGGAAACACCATATATTTT. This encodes CASSATGGSGNTIYF.

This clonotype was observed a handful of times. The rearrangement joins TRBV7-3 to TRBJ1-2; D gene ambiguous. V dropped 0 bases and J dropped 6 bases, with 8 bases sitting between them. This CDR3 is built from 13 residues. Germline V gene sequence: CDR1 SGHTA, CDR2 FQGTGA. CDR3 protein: CASSLTGLDGYTF. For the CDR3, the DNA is TGTGCCAGCAGCTTAACTGGTTTGGATGGCTACACCTTC.

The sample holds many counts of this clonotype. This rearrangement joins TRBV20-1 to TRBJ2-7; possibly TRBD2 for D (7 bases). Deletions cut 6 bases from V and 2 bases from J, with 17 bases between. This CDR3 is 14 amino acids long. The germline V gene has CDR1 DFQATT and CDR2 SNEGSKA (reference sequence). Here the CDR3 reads CSAGMPGGPYEQYF. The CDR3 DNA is TGCAGTGCAGGGATGCCGGGGGGCCCCTACGAGCAGTACTTC.

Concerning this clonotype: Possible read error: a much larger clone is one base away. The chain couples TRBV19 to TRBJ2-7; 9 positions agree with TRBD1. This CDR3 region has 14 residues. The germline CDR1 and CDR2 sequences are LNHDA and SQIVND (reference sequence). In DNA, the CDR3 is TGTGCCAGTAGGCGGACAGGGGACTCCCACGAGCAGCACTTC. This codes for CASRRTGDSHEQHF. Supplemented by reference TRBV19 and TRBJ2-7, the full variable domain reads DGGITQSPKYLFRKEGQNVTLSCEQNLNHDAMYWYRQDPGQGLRLIYYSQIVNDFQKGDIAEGYSVSREKKESFPLTVTSAQKNPTAFYLCASRRTGDSHEQHFGPGTRLTVT.

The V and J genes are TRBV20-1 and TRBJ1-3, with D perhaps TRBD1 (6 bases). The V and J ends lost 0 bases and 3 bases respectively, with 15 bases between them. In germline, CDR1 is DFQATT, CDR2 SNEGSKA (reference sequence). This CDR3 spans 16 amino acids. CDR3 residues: CSARDRGRGNGNTIYF. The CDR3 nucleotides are TGCAGTGCTAGAGATCGGGGGCGCGGTAATGGAAACACCATATATTTT.